The clone carrying this TCR beta chain was found many times. The germline CDR1 and CDR2 sequences are MNHEY and SMNVEV (reference sequence). The CDR3 has 16 amino acids. V shed 3 bases, J shed 2 bases, and the junction held 7 bases outside the gene matches. Each CDR3 protein is one row after TCRdb ran MiXCR on the RT-PCR reads. The sample yields 180,000 or so distinct CDR3 sequences, about 12% seen once. The data were taken from a study of response to subunit inactivated influenza vaccine. These data were also reused for a study on T cells expressing NK-cell markers. That report notes: Beta-chain TCR cDNA was generated via 5'RACE template switching with UMIs. Repertoire data for TCR beta were derived from sorted T cells (CD3+CD56+NKG2C+, CD3+CD56+NKG2C- and CD3+CD56-NKG2C+). Certain NKG2C+ T cell clones were expanded, and their HCMV specificity remained unclear.

The chain combines TRBV27 with TRBJ2-7; 10 nucleotides match TRBD2. The source of this sequence is a man aged 50 to 59 who received an inactivated influenza vaccine. This specimen consisted of CD8+ T cells sorted from PBMCs, obtained 11 to 12 days after vaccination. CDR3 loop: CASSFVAGGLTYEQYF. CDR3 bases: TGTGCCAGCAGTTTCGTAGCGGGAGGCCTGACCTACGAGCAGTACTTC.